A selection of T cell receptor beta chains follows, all from one sample in a study of neurological immune-mediated disorders. TCRdb re-analysed the 5' RACE reads in MiXCR, keeping a single row per CDR3 protein. The repertoire holds 70,000 to 90,000 distinct CDR3 sequences, with 5% to 6.5% as singletons. Material: PBMCs. The source of these receptors is an older woman with multiple sclerosis. Each CDR3 is given with its conserved first and last residue. Fields, in order: D gene, V gene, J gene, clone size, CDR3 protein, CDR3 DNA. A D gene is named only where the DNA matches it firmly. Size tells how often a clone was seen (once, few, many) or the class of an expanded clone, and some rows leave it out.

D gene: NA
V gene: TRBV27
J gene: TRBJ2-7
clone size: few
CDR3 protein: CASRDGGQYEQYF
CDR3 DNA: TGTGCCAGCAGGGACGGGGGACAATACGAGCAGTACTTC

D gene: TRBD2
V gene: TRBV6-1
J gene: TRBJ2-7
clone size: few
CDR3 protein: CASREGRGAYEQYF
CDR3 DNA: TGTGCCAGCCGGGAGGGGCGAGGGGCCTACGAGCAGTACTTC

D gene: NA
V gene: TRBV29-1
J gene: TRBJ2-4
clone size: many
CDR3 protein: CSVLGGGKNIQYF
CDR3 DNA: TGCAGCGTCCTCGGTGGGGGTAAAAACATTCAGTACTTC

D gene: NA
V gene: TRBV6-1
J gene: TRBJ2-2
clone size: few
CDR3 protein: CASSRPRAVFANTGELFF
CDR3 DNA: TGTGCCAGCAGTAGGCCCCGGGCCGTTTTCGCGAACACCGGGGAGCTGTTTTTT

D gene: TRBD1
V gene: TRBV10-3
J gene: TRBJ2-5
clone size: few
CDR3 protein: CAIRGQSPQETQYF
CDR3 DNA: TGTGCCATCAGGGGACAGAGCCCCCAAGAGACCCAGTACTTC

D gene: TRBD1
V gene: TRBV7-8
J gene: TRBJ1-3
clone size: many
CDR3 protein: CASSARDRGNTIYF
CDR3 DNA: TGTGCCAGCAGCGCCCGGGACAGGGGGAACACCATATATTTT

D gene: NA
V gene: TRBV20-1
J gene: TRBJ2-6
clone size: many
CDR3 protein: CSASGGPTGANVLTF
CDR3 DNA: TGCAGTGCCTCCGGGGGGCCCACGGGGGCCAACGTCCTGACTTTC

D gene: NA
V gene: TRBV20-1
J gene: TRBJ1-4
clone size: many
CDR3 protein: CSAREGYRVAGKSEKLFF
CDR3 DNA: TGCAGTGCTAGAGAGGGTTACAGGGTCGCAGGGAAGAGTGAAAAACTGTTTTTT

D gene: NA
V gene: TRBV7-2
J gene: TRBJ2-4
clone size: many
CDR3 protein: CASSLGGQDIQYF
CDR3 DNA: TGTGCCAGCAGCTTAGGCGGCCAGGACATTCAGTACTTC

D gene: TRBD2
V gene: TRBV20-1
J gene: TRBJ2-7
clone size: many
CDR3 protein: CSAKFTGLAYEQYF
CDR3 DNA: TGCAGTGCTAAGTTTACGGGACTAGCCTACGAGCAGTACTTC

D gene: NA
V gene: TRBV20-1
J gene: TRBJ2-7
clone size: many
CDR3 protein: CSANEGGESYEQYF
CDR3 DNA: TGCAGTGCGAATGAAGGAGGGGAATCCTACGAGCAGTACTTC

D gene: NA
V gene: TRBV24-1
J gene: TRBJ2-5
clone size: many
CDR3 protein: CATIRSGEETQYF
CDR3 DNA: TGTGCCACCATTAGGTCGGGGGAAGAGACCCAGTACTTC

D gene: NA
V gene: TRBV5-5
J gene: TRBJ1-1
clone size: many
CDR3 protein: CASSLVGVYTEAFF
CDR3 DNA: TGTGCCAGCAGCTTGGTTGGGGTGTACACTGAAGCTTTCTTT

D gene: NA
V gene: TRBV5-8
J gene: TRBJ2-7
clone size: many
CDR3 protein: CASSFSSYEQYF
CDR3 DNA: TGTGCCAGCAGCTTTAGCTCCTACGAGCAGTACTTC

D gene: NA
V gene: TRBV7-2
J gene: TRBJ2-1
clone size: NA
CDR3 protein: CASSLGWAYNEQFF
CDR3 DNA: TGTGCCAGCAGCTTGGGCTGGGCCTACAATGAGCAGTTCTTC

D gene: TRBD1
V gene: TRBV11-1
J gene: TRBJ1-2
clone size: many
CDR3 protein: CASSLRGQIYGYTF
CDR3 DNA: TGTGCCAGCAGCTTACGGGGACAGATTTATGGCTACACCTTC

D gene: NA
V gene: TRBV2
J gene: TRBJ2-1
clone size: many
CDR3 protein: CASSAAGLNEQFF
CDR3 DNA: TGTGCCAGCAGTGCTGCGGGCCTCAATGAGCAGTTCTTC

D gene: NA
V gene: TRBV7-9
J gene: TRBJ1-1
clone size: many
CDR3 protein: CASSLEAANTEAFF
CDR3 DNA: TGTGCCAGCAGCTTAGAGGCGGCGAACACTGAAGCTTTCTTT

D gene: NA
V gene: TRBV20-1
J gene: TRBJ2-1
clone size: many
CDR3 protein: CSARVPLGSYNEQFF
CDR3 DNA: TGCAGTGCACGAGTTCCTCTTGGGTCCTACAATGAGCAGTTCTTC

D gene: NA
V gene: TRBV9
J gene: TRBJ2-7
clone size: many
CDR3 protein: CASSAPSSYEQYF
CDR3 DNA: TGTGCCAGCAGCGCTCCTTCAAGTTACGAGCAGTACTTC

D gene: NA
V gene: TRBV27
J gene: TRBJ1-5
clone size: many
CDR3 protein: CASSLLQGTQPQHF
CDR3 DNA: TGTGCCAGCAGTTTATTGCAGGGAACCCAGCCCCAGCATTTT

D gene: NA
V gene: TRBV6-5
J gene: TRBJ2-7
clone size: many
CDR3 protein: CASSYQGGRGLTYEQYF
CDR3 DNA: TGTGCCAGCAGTTACCAAGGGGGCCGGGGGCTAACCTACGAGCAGTACTTC

D gene: NA
V gene: TRBV10-3
J gene: TRBJ1-1
clone size: NA
CDR3 protein: CAISLSTEGPNTEAFF
CDR3 DNA: TGTGCCATCAGTCTCTCCACGGAGGGGCCGAACACTGAAGCTTTCTTT

D gene: TRBD1
V gene: TRBV19
J gene: TRBJ2-7
clone size: many
CDR3 protein: CASSAGTVSYEQYF
CDR3 DNA: TGTGCCAGTAGTGCCGGGACAGTATCCTACGAGCAGTACTTC

D gene: NA
V gene: TRBV2
J gene: TRBJ1-1
clone size: many
CDR3 protein: CASSSSGDTEAFF
CDR3 DNA: TGTGCCAGCAGCTCTTCGGGGGACACTGAAGCTTTCTTT

D gene: TRBD1
V gene: TRBV29-1
J gene: TRBJ2-7
clone size: many
CDR3 protein: CSVLETGDGEQYF
CDR3 DNA: TGCAGCGTCTTAGAGACAGGGGACGGCGAGCAGTACTTC

D gene: NA
V gene: TRBV20-1
J gene: TRBJ2-3
clone size: many
CDR3 protein: CSARDGRKGTDTQYF
CDR3 DNA: TGCAGTGCTAGAGATGGCAGGAAGGGAACAGATACGCAGTATTTT

D gene: NA
V gene: TRBV20-1
J gene: TRBJ2-5
clone size: many
CDR3 protein: CSARGASSETQYF
CDR3 DNA: TGCAGTGCTAGGGGGGCAAGCTCGGAGACCCAGTACTTC

D gene: NA
V gene: TRBV29-1
J gene: TRBJ1-1
clone size: many
CDR3 protein: CSVRTSPGAFF
CDR3 DNA: TGCAGCGTCCGCACTTCTCCGGGGGCTTTCTTT

D gene: NA
V gene: TRBV5-1
J gene: TRBJ1-4
clone size: many
CDR3 protein: CASSRGAGGEKLFF
CDR3 DNA: TGCGCCAGCAGCCGGGGGGCAGGCGGTGAAAAACTGTTTTTT

D gene: NA
V gene: TRBV29-1
J gene: TRBJ2-6
clone size: many
CDR3 protein: CSARVWDSGANVLTF
CDR3 DNA: TGCAGCGCCAGAGTCTGGGACTCTGGGGCCAACGTCCTGACTTTC

D gene: NA
V gene: TRBV20-1
J gene: TRBJ1-2
clone size: many
CDR3 protein: CSAMSREGGYGYTF
CDR3 DNA: TGCAGTGCTATGTCCAGGGAGGGGGGCTATGGCTACACCTTC

D gene: NA
V gene: TRBV15
J gene: TRBJ2-7
clone size: many
CDR3 protein: CATSTRDQGEQYF
CDR3 DNA: TGTGCCACCAGCACCCGGGACCAGGGGGAGCAGTACTTC

D gene: NA
V gene: TRBV15
J gene: TRBJ1-1
clone size: many
CDR3 protein: CATSGRSPQGYMNTEAFF
CDR3 DNA: TGTGCCACCAGCGGTCGTTCACCACAGGGCTACATGAACACTGAAGCTTTCTTT

D gene: TRBD1
V gene: TRBV7-2
J gene: TRBJ2-2
clone size: many
CDR3 protein: CASIVGGQVTGELFF
CDR3 DNA: TGTGCCAGTATCGTAGGGGGACAGGTCACCGGGGAGCTGTTTTTT

D gene: NA
V gene: TRBV10-3
J gene: TRBJ2-7
clone size: many
CDR3 protein: CATLRGAASYEQYF
CDR3 DNA: TGTGCCACGCTTAGAGGGGCAGCCTCCTACGAGCAGTACTTC

D gene: TRBD1
V gene: TRBV11-2
J gene: TRBJ2-1
clone size: many
CDR3 protein: CASSLHRGTGGNEQFF
CDR3 DNA: TGTGCCAGCAGCTTACATAGGGGGACAGGGGGCAATGAGCAGTTCTTC

D gene: NA
V gene: TRBV6-5
J gene: TRBJ1-6
clone size: many
CDR3 protein: CASRAPDGMYSPLHF
CDR3 DNA: TGTGCCAGCAGAGCGCCGGACGGAATGTATTCACCCCTCCACTTT

D gene: NA
V gene: TRBV12-3/TRBV12-4
J gene: TRBJ2-7
clone size: many
CDR3 protein: CASRETQLRDYEQYF
CDR3 DNA: TGTGCCAGCAGAGAGACACAACTCCGAGACTACGAGCAGTACTTC

D gene: NA
V gene: TRBV27
J gene: TRBJ2-1
clone size: many
CDR3 protein: CASTGDRSYNEQFF
CDR3 DNA: TGTGCCTCCACGGGGGACAGATCGTACAATGAGCAGTTCTTC

D gene: NA
V gene: TRBV6-1
J gene: TRBJ1-5
clone size: many
CDR3 protein: CASSDSGGWQPQHF
CDR3 DNA: TGTGCCAGCAGTGATTCGGGAGGGTGGCAGCCCCAGCATTTT

D gene: NA
V gene: TRBV7-6
J gene: TRBJ1-4
clone size: many
CDR3 protein: CASSLGGDGEKLFF
CDR3 DNA: TGTGCCAGCAGCTTAGGCGGAGATGGTGAAAAACTGTTTTTT

D gene: NA
V gene: TRBV18
J gene: TRBJ2-1
clone size: many
CDR3 protein: CASSPPQSSYNEQFF
CDR3 DNA: TGTGCCAGCTCACCACCCCAGAGCTCCTACAATGAGCAGTTCTTC

D gene: NA
V gene: TRBV7-9
J gene: TRBJ2-3
clone size: many
CDR3 protein: CASSSDRPTDTQYF
CDR3 DNA: TGTGCCAGCAGCTCCGACAGGCCCACAGATACGCAGTATTTT

D gene: TRBD1
V gene: TRBV20-1
J gene: TRBJ2-1
clone size: many
CDR3 protein: CSARGDRGLSNEQFF
CDR3 DNA: TGCAGTGCTAGAGGGGACAGGGGGCTTTCCAATGAGCAGTTCTTC

D gene: NA
V gene: TRBV30
J gene: TRBJ2-3
clone size: many
CDR3 protein: CAWSSGFQYF
CDR3 DNA: TGTGCCTGGAGTTCGGGTTTCCAGTATTTT

D gene: TRBD1
V gene: TRBV10-2
J gene: TRBJ2-7
clone size: many
CDR3 protein: CASRGQAYEQYF
CDR3 DNA: TGCGCCAGCAGGGGACAGGCCTACGAGCAGTACTTC